A single sample is the source of the 32 T cell receptor beta chains below, sequenced in a study of identical twins. TCRdb re-derived calls from the 5' RACE reads in MiXCR, one entry per CDR3 protein. The sample contains about 520,000 distinct CDR3 sequences, approximately 22% of which appear only once. The data also belong to a second study, concerning T cells expressing NK-cell markers.

The sequencing input was CD4+ T cells sorted from blood. The receptors were sampled from a woman younger than 35 in good health.

The rearrangement links TRBV4-1 to TRBJ2-1, with TRBD1 matching over 9 bases. Per the germline V gene, CDR1 is MGHRA and CDR2 is YSYEKL. This CDR3 comprises 16 residues. V trimming: 4 bases; J trimming: 10 bases; junction bases outside the gene matches: 14. The CDR3 loop is CASSRGPGTGNGEQFF. In nucleotides, the CDR3 is TGCGCCAGCAGCCGGGGACCCGGGACAGGGAATGGGGAGCAGTTCTTC.

The chain links TRBV20-1 to TRBJ1-1; the match to TRBD1 covers 8 bases. CDR1 and CDR2 (germline): DFQATT, SNEGSKA (reference sequence). Losses at the gene ends were 4 bases for V and 8 bases for J; bases not matched to a gene: 6. The CDR3 has 12 amino acids. As DNA, the CDR3 is TGCAGTGCTACCCAGGGGGCCCTCGAAGCTTTCTTT. Encoded protein: CSATQGALEAFF.

This clonotype was found a few times. The chain carries TRBV20-1 and TRBJ2-7; D is possibly TRBD1 (5 bases). The germline V gene has CDR1 DFQATT and CDR2 SNEGSKA (reference sequence). The CDR3 is 13 residues long. V lost 5 bases to trimming and J lost 5 bases, with 16 bases between them. CDR3 loop: CSAVPLGLDEQYF. The CDR3 bases are TGCAGTGCTGTCCCGTTGGGGCTTGACGAGCAGTACTTC.

This clonotype has only a few counts. The V gene is TRBV9, the J gene TRBJ2-6, with D perhaps matching TRBD2 (6 bases). This CDR3 region has 14 residues. The V end was cut by 7 bases, the J end by 3 bases, with 11 bases between. Looked up from germline, CDR1 is SGDLS and CDR2 is YYNGEE. CDR3 amino acids: CASGGGGGANVLTF. The CDR3 nucleotides read TGTGCCAGCGGGGGAGGTGGTGGGGCCAACGTCCTGACTTTC.

This sequence joins TRBV19 and TRBJ2-3; possible D gene TRBD2, 6 bases. V was clipped by 7 bases and J by 2 bases, with 13 bases between them. The germline CDR1 and CDR2 sequences are LNHDA and SQIVND (reference sequence). This CDR3 spans 14 amino acids. The CDR3 reads CASTTSRHTDTQYF. CDR3 coding DNA: TGTGCCAGTACAACTAGCAGACACACAGATACGCAGTATTTT.

This clonotype was found once. This chain connects TRBV12-2 to TRBJ2-1; TRBD2 is taken as the D call from the table, unchecked against the DNA. TRBV12-2 is recorded as a pseudogene. The length of the CDR3 is 17 residues. This CDR3 reads CASRGNYGGPTYNEQFF. CDR3 in DNA: TGTGCAAGTCGCGGTAATTATGGCGGGCCTACCTACAATGAGCAGTTCTTC.

This clonotype was seen a few times. V and J are TRBV4-3 and TRBJ1-2; D is uncertain. The V gene lost 7 bases and the J gene lost 3 bases, with 12 bases spanning the gap. This CDR3 has 13 amino acids. The germline V gene encodes CDR1 LGHNA and CDR2 YSLEER. The CDR3 sequence is CASTNGKDYGYTF. The CDR3, as DNA: TGCGCCAGCACCAATGGCAAGGACTATGGCTACACCTTC.

This clonotype was observed a few times. V is TRBV6-2 or TRBV6-3 and J is TRBJ2-7; TRBD1 or TRBD2 may be the D gene (5 bases each). In germline, CDR1 is MNHEY, CDR2 SVGEGT. The CDR3 consists of 16 residues. With 5 bases removed from V and 3 bases from J, the gap between germline ends came to 20 bases. The chain's CDR3 is CASSPSRVRVYYEQYF. The CDR3, as DNA: TGTGCCAGCAGTCCCTCGCGGGTCAGGGTGTACTACGAGCAGTACTTC.

In its sample, this clonotype was seen a few times. J is TRBJ1-6 and V is TRBV20-1, with unresolved D. V was trimmed by 0 bases and J by 8 bases, leaving 8 bases between them. CDR3 length equals 13 residues. Germline lookup yields CDR1 DFQATT and CDR2 SNEGSKA (reference sequence). Here the CDR3 DNA reads TGCAGTGCTAGAGAGATTGGCGATTCACCCCTCCACTTT. As protein: CSAREIGDSPLHF.

This rearrangement joins TRBV19 to TRBJ1-5, with D hard to call. V dropped 1 base and J dropped 10 bases, with 14 bases sitting between them. The CDR3 totals 14 residues. Germline V gene lookup returns CDR1 LNHDA and CDR2 SQIVND (reference sequence). The CDR3 protein is CASSIAPPSLPQHF. The CDR3 coding sequence is TGTGCCAGTAGTATAGCCCCACCTTCCTTACCCCAGCATTTT.

The genes are TRBV5-1 and TRBJ2-3; 8 positions agree with TRBD2. The CDR3 length is 17 residues. V was pared by 0 bases and J by 3 bases, with 9 bases of the junction left unmatched. The germline V gene encodes CDR1 SGHRS and CDR2 YFSETQ. The CDR3 DNA sequence: TGCGCCAGCAGCTTGGCCGGGGGGGGCCATACGACAGATACGCAGTATTTT. The encoded protein is CASSLAGGGHTTDTQYF.

This clonotype was seen a few times. The chain joins TRBV5-1 to TRBJ2-3, with D tentatively TRBD1 (6 bases). Germline-derived CDR1 and CDR2 are SGHRS and YFSETQ. V gave up 7 bases and J gave up 0 bases, with 12 bases separating them. This CDR3 is 14 amino acids long. CDR3 in DNA: TGCGCCAGCGGACAGTTCCCTAGCACAGATACGCAGTATTTT. Its protein is CASGQFPSTDTQYF.

This clonotype was seen a handful of times. The rearrangement links TRBV7-3 to TRBJ2-3; 10 nucleotides line up with TRBD2. The V and J ends lost 0 bases and 6 bases, in that order; junction bases with no gene match: 0. From germline, CDR1 is SGHTA and CDR2 FQGTGA. The length of the CDR3 is 14 residues. CDR3 nucleotides: TGTGCCAGCAGCTTAACGGGACTAGCGGATACGCAGTATTTT. Translating gives CASSLTGLADTQYF.

The chain has TRBV7-2 and TRBJ2-1; 12 nucleotides align to TRBD2. Germline V gene data show CDR1 as SGHTA and CDR2 as FQGNSA. CDR3 length: 17 amino acids. J was trimmed by 0 bases and V by 5 bases; bases with no gene match: 5. This CDR3 reads CASSQRTSGNSYNEQFF. The CDR3 DNA reads TGTGCCAGCAGCCAGAGGACTAGCGGGAACTCCTACAATGAGCAGTTCTTC.

This clonotype has at least ten counts. The CDR3 loop is CASSQWAESVFSETQYF. CDR3 nucleotides: TGTGCCAGCAGCCAATGGGCGGAGAGCGTCTTTAGTGAGACCCAGTACTTC. The chain couples TRBV3-1 to TRBJ2-5; D gene ambiguous. Deletions cut 2 bases from V and 5 bases from J, with 21 bases between. Looked up from germline, CDR1 is LGHDT and CDR2 is YNNKEL (reference sequence). The CDR3 sequence is 17 residues long.

V gene TRBV4-2 combines with J gene TRBJ2-7, with TRBD2 identical over 8 bases. V shed 0 bases, J shed 4 bases, and the junction held 5 bases outside the gene matches. This CDR3 has 15 amino acids. Germline CDR1 and CDR2: LGHNA and YNFKEQ. CDR3 sequence: CASSQEGSGAYEQYF. CDR3 DNA: TGTGCCAGCAGCCAAGAGGGTAGCGGGGCTTACGAGCAGTACTTC.

This clonotype was recorded a few times. This chain uses TRBV20-1 with TRBJ1-2, with no clear D. Germline assignment: CDR1 DFQATT and CDR2 SNEGSKA (reference sequence). This CDR3 region has 13 residues. The germline V and J ends were trimmed by 4 bases and 4 bases, with 13 bases remaining between them. The DNA of the CDR3 is TGCAGTGCTATAGGACGGTCACTCTATGGCTACACCTTC. Protein product: CSAIGRSLYGYTF.

V gene TRBV2 combines with J gene TRBJ2-3; TRBD2 agrees at 7 bases. This CDR3 contains 14 residues. Germline V lookup: CDR1 SNHLY, CDR2 FYNNEI. Unmatched junction bases numbered 2, after V lost 5 bases and J lost 0 bases. The CDR3 DNA reads as TGTGCCAGCAGTCCACTAGCGAGCACAGATACGCAGTATTTT. Translated, it gives CASSPLASTDTQYF.

This clonotype has more than one count but fewer than ten. The CDR3 DNA reads as TGTGCCCTTGGCGGGGAGGAGCAAGAGACCCAGTACTTC. This gives the protein CALGGEEQETQYF. The genes are TRBV10-3 and TRBJ2-5; D is perhaps TRBD2 (6 bases). CDR3 size: 13 residues. V lost 11 bases, J lost 2 bases, and 15 bases lay in between. Germline CDR1 and CDR2: ENHRY and SYGVKD.

CDR3 amino acids: CASSLAPTMETQYF. In DNA, the CDR3 is TGCGCCAGCAGCTTGGCCCCGACTATGGAGACCCAGTACTTC. This chain uses TRBV5-1 with TRBJ2-5, with a weak D call TRBD2 (5 bases). Germline lookup yields CDR1 SGHRS and CDR2 YFSETQ. The CDR3 contains 14 residues. V lost 0 bases and J lost 5, with 11 bases in between.

The J gene is TRBJ1-5, the V gene TRBV12-3 or TRBV12-4; possible D gene TRBD1, 5 bases. V was pared by 3 bases and J by 5 bases, with 11 bases between. CDR3 size: 14 residues. The CDR3 nucleotides are TGTGCCAGCAGTTTTCGCCAGGGTGATCAGCCCCAGCATTTT. Amino acids: CASSFRQGDQPQHF.

The chain employs TRBV18 and TRBJ1-5, with 7 bases identical to TRBD1. The CDR3 covers 17 residues. The V gene end was trimmed by 3 bases and the J gene end by 2 bases; junction bases not matched to a gene: 10. Germline assignment: CDR1 KGHSH and CDR2 LQKENI. The DNA for the CDR3 is TGTGCCAGCTCACCGAGCGACAGGGTTAATGGCAATCAGCCCCAGCATTTT. Its protein is CASSPSDRVNGNQPQHF.

The chain combines TRBV29-1 with TRBJ2-3; D gene ambiguous. Germline CDR1 and CDR2: SQVTM and ANQGSEA. CDR3 length: 11 amino acids. The V and J ends lost 3 bases and 6 bases respectively, with 7 bases between them. The DNA of the CDR3 is TGCAGCGTTGATCGCAAGGATACGCAGTATTTT. Its translation is CSVDRKDTQYF.

This clonotype was recorded many times. The DNA of the CDR3 is TGTGCCAGCAGTGGCACAGGGCCGGCTAGCTCTGGAAACACCATATATTTT. It codes for CASSGTGPASSGNTIYF. The V call is TRBV25-1, the J call TRBJ1-3; perhaps TRBD1 as D (6 bases). The CDR3 extends over 17 amino acids. Per germline, CDR1 MGHDK and CDR2 SYGVNS. The germline V and J ends were trimmed by 4 bases and 0 bases, with 16 bases remaining between them.

This clonotype appeared a few times. The chain recombines TRBV5-1 with TRBJ2-1; the D call may be TRBD1 or TRBD2 (5 bases each). The CDR3 is 13 amino acids. The germline gives CDR1 SGHRS, CDR2 YFSETQ. Trimming stripped 0 bases from V and 16 bases from J, with 17 bases between. CDR3 DNA: TGCGCCAGCAGCTTGGAGGGGACGGATTGGTGCTTCTTC. Translation: CASSLEGTDWCFF.

This clonotype was found many times. Here the CDR3 DNA reads TGCAGTGCTCGACTAGCGGGAGGACCTAGCTCCTACAATGAGCAGTTCTTC. As protein: CSARLAGGPSSYNEQFF. The chain joins TRBV20-1 to TRBJ2-1; 13 bases are shared with TRBD2. Germline-derived CDR1 and CDR2 are DFQATT and SNEGSKA (reference sequence). The CDR3 runs to 17 residues. The V and J ends lost 5 bases and 0 bases, in that order; junction bases with no gene match: 7.

In this sample, this clonotype turned up a few times. The V gene is TRBV6-1, the J gene TRBJ1-1; TRBD1 aligns across 7 bases. Germline values: CDR1 MNHNS, CDR2 SASEGT. V trimming: 5 bases; J trimming: 5 bases; junction bases outside the gene matches: 8. CDR3 length: 14 residues. The CDR3 DNA follows: TGTGCCAGCAGTACACAGGGGATGGGAACTGAAGCTTTCTTT. Protein sequence: CASSTQGMGTEAFF.

This clonotype was picked up a small number of times. This rearrangement joins TRBV5-1 to TRBJ1-1, with D unclear. This CDR3 is 14 amino acids long. CDR1 is SGHRS, CDR2 YFSETQ, per germline. The V end was cut by 0 bases, the J end by 3 bases, with 9 bases between. DNA for the CDR3: TGCGCCAGCAGCTTGGGAAGACAAGACACTGAAGCTTTCTTT. Amino acids: CASSLGRQDTEAFF.

This clonotype was seen only a few times. The V gene is TRBV20-1, the J gene TRBJ2-3, with a possible D match to TRBD2 (5 bases). Trimming removed 4 bases from V and 0 bases from J, with 14 bases in between. The CDR3 runs to 15 residues. Germline V lookup: CDR1 DFQATT, CDR2 SNEGSKA (reference sequence). CDR3 amino acids: CSAMSGFYSTDTQYF. The CDR3 coding sequence is TGCAGTGCTATGAGCGGATTTTATAGCACAGATACGCAGTATTTT.

This clonotype has only a few counts. The rearrangement joins TRBV9 to TRBJ1-1; 9 nucleotides agree with TRBD1. Germline-derived CDR1 and CDR2 are SGDLS and YYNGEE. The ends lost 4 bases at V and 5 bases at J; junction bases unmatched: 6. The CDR3 spans 14 residues. The CDR3 is CASSTGQGWTEAFF. The CDR3 DNA sequence: TGTGCCAGCAGCACGGGACAGGGCTGGACTGAAGCTTTCTTT.

This clonotype was detected only once. This chain joins TRBV6-2 or TRBV6-3 and TRBJ2-7, with 8 bases fitting TRBD2. Losses at the gene ends were 7 bases for V and 0 bases for J; bases not matched to a gene: 5. The CDR3 is 14 residues long. Germline CDR1 is MNHEY and CDR2 is SVGEGT. CDR3 nucleotide sequence: TGTGCCAGCATCCCCAGCGGGGGCTCCTACGAGCAGTACTTC. Translating gives CASIPSGGSYEQYF.

The chain joins TRBV25-1 to TRBJ1-1; D unresolved. The ends were cut back, 7 bases at V and 4 bases at J, with 10 bases in the middle. Germline V gene sequence: CDR1 MGHDK, CDR2 SYGVNS. The CDR3 has 12 amino acids. In nucleotides, the CDR3 is TGTGCCAGCATGGCAGCGAGCACTGAAGCTTTCTTT. It translates to CASMAASTEAFF.